This entry lists 16 T cell receptor beta chains sequenced from one sample in a study of T-cell memory formation after mild COVID-19. Each CDR3 protein gets one entry after TCRdb re-called the 5' RACE reads with MiXCR. This sample has about 350,000 distinct CDR3 sequences; around 13% occur once, and the top ten carry about a fifth. The sample taken for sequencing was PBMCs or a T cell subset sorted from them (not recorded which). Receptor source: a man younger than 35 who had mild COVID-19 (a few samples of this study predate the infection). Cell type and time point are not known.

This clonotype was observed a few times. The V and J genes are TRBV27 and TRBJ1-1; D is undetermined. V gave up 3 bases and J gave up 2 bases, with 7 bases separating them. The CDR3 contains 13 residues. From germline, CDR1 is MNHEY and CDR2 SMNVEV (reference sequence). The DNA for the CDR3 is TGTGCCAGCAGTTTCAAGGGAAACACTGAAGCTTTCTTT. As protein: CASSFKGNTEAFF.

This chain uses TRBV7-9 with TRBJ1-2; TRBD1 is a possible D gene (6 bases). Trimming stripped 1 base from V and 4 bases from J, with 13 bases between. The CDR3 length is 15 residues. Germline V CDR1 and CDR2: SEHNR, FQNEAQ (reference sequence). CDR3 DNA: TGTGCCAGCAGCTTAGTGCGAACAGGGAGCTATGGCTACACCTTC. Its protein is CASSLVRTGSYGYTF.

This clonotype was counted many times. V gene TRBV2 combines with J gene TRBJ2-5; D not certain. This CDR3 is built from 17 residues. Germline CDR1 is SNHLY and CDR2 is FYNNEI. The ends were cut back, 5 bases at V and 3 bases at J, with 22 bases in the middle. The CDR3, as DNA: TGTGCCAGCAGTCTTACCCTGAGCGCGGCTACCGAAGAGACCCAGTACTTC. It codes for CASSLTLSAATEETQYF.

In this sample, this clonotype turned up a few times. The rearrangement uses TRBV10-3 and TRBJ1-5, with 9 bases fitting TRBD1. The ends lost 10 bases at V and 3 bases at J; junction bases unmatched: 4. The CDR3 runs to 13 residues. Germline CDR1 ENHRY, CDR2 SYGVKD. Here the CDR3 reads CATGQGNNQPQHF. CDR3 nucleotides: TGTGCCACCGGACAGGGGAACAATCAGCCCCAGCATTTT.

The sample holds a few counts of this clonotype. The V gene is TRBV5-1, the J gene TRBJ2-3; D remains unclear. Germline V gives CDR1 SGHRS, CDR2 YFSETQ. The CDR3 is 14 residues long. V lost 0 bases, J lost 1 base, and 6 bases lay in between. DNA for the CDR3: TGCGCCAGCAGCTTGGGGCACGGCACAGATACGCAGTATTTT. As protein: CASSLGHGTDTQYF.

The chain is built from TRBV24-1 and TRBJ2-5; TRBD1 is a possible D gene (6 bases). The germline V gene has CDR1 KGHDR and CDR2 SFDVKD. The V end lost 4 bases, the J end lost 4 bases, and 18 bases lay between the germline ends. The CDR3 spans 16 residues. CDR3 amino acids: CATSDPWTVYGETQYF. Written as DNA, the CDR3 is TGTGCCACCAGTGACCCCTGGACAGTCTACGGAGAGACCCAGTACTTC.

CDR3 DNA: TGTGCCAGCAGCGCACGGACAGTCATGAACACTGAAGCTTTCTTT. Translating gives CASSARTVMNTEAFF. The chain employs TRBV9 and TRBJ1-1, with D possibly being TRBD1 (6 bases). Germline V gene data show CDR1 as SGDLS and CDR2 as YYNGEE. This CDR3 contains 15 residues. V lost 3 bases and J lost 0, with 12 bases in between.

The chain combines TRBV2 with TRBJ2-7; D is unresolved. There are 17 residues in the CDR3. Per the germline V gene, CDR1 is SNHLY and CDR2 is FYNNEI. The V end lost 3 bases, the J end lost 8 bases, and 26 bases lay between the germline ends. The CDR3 sequence is CASSDPRAGSLLLKQYF. The CDR3 DNA follows: TGTGCCAGCAGTGATCCCCGGGCCGGTAGCCTCCTACTGAAGCAGTACTTC.

This clonotype was detected a few times. The chain combines TRBV12-3 or TRBV12-4 with TRBJ2-7; D gene unclear. The V end was cut by 5 bases, the J end by 6 bases, with 14 bases between. The CDR3 has 13 residues. CDR3 nucleotides: TGTGCCAGCAGTCCTCCTGGTACCAGCGAGCAGTACTTC. Amino acids: CASSPPGTSEQYF.

The V and J genes are TRBV5-1 and TRBJ2-2; D might be TRBD1 or TRBD2, each matching 5 bases. Looked up from germline, CDR1 is SGHRS and CDR2 is YFSETQ. This CDR3 contains 17 residues. Between the trimmed V and J ends, which lost 5 bases and 2 bases, there was a span of 19 bases. In DNA form, the CDR3 reads TGCGCCAGCAGTCTCTCCCGGGGCAACCCAAACACCGGGGAGCTGTTTTTT. As protein: CASSLSRGNPNTGELFF.

This clonotype occurred a few times. V gene TRBV12-3 or TRBV12-4 combines with J gene TRBJ2-1, with 13 nucleotides matching TRBD2. This CDR3 comprises 18 residues. V was clipped by 3 bases and J by 4 bases; unmatched bases: 9. In DNA, the CDR3 is TGTGCCAGCAGTTTCCTCTGGACTAGCGGGGGTCCGTACAATGAGCAGTTCTTC. Its translation: CASSFLWTSGGPYNEQFF.

This chain links TRBV6-5 with TRBJ1-1; unclear D gene. Germline CDR1 and CDR2: MNHEY and SVGAGI. CDR3 length: 15 amino acids. V was clipped by 0 bases and J by 0 bases, with 8 bases between them. The CDR3 here is CASSYSSGVNTEAFF. DNA of the CDR3: TGTGCCAGCAGTTACTCGAGCGGGGTGAACACTGAAGCTTTCTTT.

V usage is TRBV15 and J usage is TRBJ2-5; tentatively, D is TRBD1 or TRBD2 (5 bases each). Germline loops: CDR1 LNHNV, CDR2 YYDKDF (reference sequence). The CDR3 has 15 amino acids. V was pared by 0 bases and J by 6 bases, with 14 bases between. The CDR3 protein is CATSRERGSGQTQYF. As DNA, the CDR3 is TGTGCCACCAGCAGAGAGAGGGGCTCCGGGCAGACCCAGTACTTC.

The sample holds many counts of this clonotype. The rearrangement joins TRBV6-5 to TRBJ2-5; 10 bases fit TRBD2. This CDR3 spans 15 amino acids. Losses at the gene ends were 2 bases for V and 5 bases for J; bases not matched to a gene: 5. Per germline, CDR1 MNHEY and CDR2 SVGAGI. CDR3 sequence reads: CASSYSLAGVETQYF. CDR3 nucleotide sequence: TGTGCCAGCAGTTACAGTCTAGCGGGGGTTGAGACCCAGTACTTC.

This clonotype was recorded at least ten times. The V call is TRBV7-2, the J call TRBJ2-3; D remains unclear. Per the germline V gene, CDR1 is SGHTA and CDR2 is FQGNSA. Trimming removed 5 bases at V and 0 bases at J, with 9 bases between. This CDR3 region has 14 residues. CDR3 nucleotide sequence: TGTGCCAGCAGCCTTGACGCTAGCACAGATACGCAGTATTTT. Translation: CASSLDASTDTQYF.

In DNA, the CDR3 is TGCGCCACCAGAGCTCAGCCCCAGCATTTT. It encodes CATRAQPQHF. J is TRBJ1-5 and V is TRBV10-1; D not resolved. This CDR3 has 10 residues. Germline V gives CDR1 WNHNN, CDR2 SYGVQD (reference sequence). V was trimmed by 10 bases and J by 6 bases, leaving 7 bases between them.